This record concerns one T cell receptor beta chain sequence. This record belongs to a study of blood T cells in healthy people across ages. Through a sample-barcoded 5' primer and a J-beta primer mix, a second PCR was run for roughly 6 to 12 cycles. TCRdb itself ran the 5' RACE reads through MiXCR, one entry per CDR3 protein. The sample holds roughly 560,000 distinct CDR3 sequences, approximately 25% seen once. This same sample was also part of a study on T cells of mothers and their children.

Input material: blood. The TCR comes from a boy between 5 and 17 years old in good health.

DNA for the CDR3: TGTGCCAGCAGCTCCCACCGAAGGACTCAAAACACCGGGGAGCTGTTTTTT. It yields the protein CASSSHRRTQNTGELFF. V and J are TRBV7-2 and TRBJ2-2, with a weak D call TRBD2 (5 bases). The V gene's germline CDR1 is SGHTA and CDR2 FQGNSA. V dropped 4 bases and J dropped 2 bases, with 17 bases sitting between them. The CDR3 length is 17 residues. Based on the CDR3 plus reference TRBV7-2 and TRBJ2-2, the full variable domain is GAGVSQSPSNKVTEKGKDVELRCDPISGHTALYWYRQSLGQGLEFLIYFQGNSAPDKSGLPSDRFSAERTGGSVSTLTIQRTQQEDSAVYLCASSSHRRTQNTGELFFGEGSRLTVL.